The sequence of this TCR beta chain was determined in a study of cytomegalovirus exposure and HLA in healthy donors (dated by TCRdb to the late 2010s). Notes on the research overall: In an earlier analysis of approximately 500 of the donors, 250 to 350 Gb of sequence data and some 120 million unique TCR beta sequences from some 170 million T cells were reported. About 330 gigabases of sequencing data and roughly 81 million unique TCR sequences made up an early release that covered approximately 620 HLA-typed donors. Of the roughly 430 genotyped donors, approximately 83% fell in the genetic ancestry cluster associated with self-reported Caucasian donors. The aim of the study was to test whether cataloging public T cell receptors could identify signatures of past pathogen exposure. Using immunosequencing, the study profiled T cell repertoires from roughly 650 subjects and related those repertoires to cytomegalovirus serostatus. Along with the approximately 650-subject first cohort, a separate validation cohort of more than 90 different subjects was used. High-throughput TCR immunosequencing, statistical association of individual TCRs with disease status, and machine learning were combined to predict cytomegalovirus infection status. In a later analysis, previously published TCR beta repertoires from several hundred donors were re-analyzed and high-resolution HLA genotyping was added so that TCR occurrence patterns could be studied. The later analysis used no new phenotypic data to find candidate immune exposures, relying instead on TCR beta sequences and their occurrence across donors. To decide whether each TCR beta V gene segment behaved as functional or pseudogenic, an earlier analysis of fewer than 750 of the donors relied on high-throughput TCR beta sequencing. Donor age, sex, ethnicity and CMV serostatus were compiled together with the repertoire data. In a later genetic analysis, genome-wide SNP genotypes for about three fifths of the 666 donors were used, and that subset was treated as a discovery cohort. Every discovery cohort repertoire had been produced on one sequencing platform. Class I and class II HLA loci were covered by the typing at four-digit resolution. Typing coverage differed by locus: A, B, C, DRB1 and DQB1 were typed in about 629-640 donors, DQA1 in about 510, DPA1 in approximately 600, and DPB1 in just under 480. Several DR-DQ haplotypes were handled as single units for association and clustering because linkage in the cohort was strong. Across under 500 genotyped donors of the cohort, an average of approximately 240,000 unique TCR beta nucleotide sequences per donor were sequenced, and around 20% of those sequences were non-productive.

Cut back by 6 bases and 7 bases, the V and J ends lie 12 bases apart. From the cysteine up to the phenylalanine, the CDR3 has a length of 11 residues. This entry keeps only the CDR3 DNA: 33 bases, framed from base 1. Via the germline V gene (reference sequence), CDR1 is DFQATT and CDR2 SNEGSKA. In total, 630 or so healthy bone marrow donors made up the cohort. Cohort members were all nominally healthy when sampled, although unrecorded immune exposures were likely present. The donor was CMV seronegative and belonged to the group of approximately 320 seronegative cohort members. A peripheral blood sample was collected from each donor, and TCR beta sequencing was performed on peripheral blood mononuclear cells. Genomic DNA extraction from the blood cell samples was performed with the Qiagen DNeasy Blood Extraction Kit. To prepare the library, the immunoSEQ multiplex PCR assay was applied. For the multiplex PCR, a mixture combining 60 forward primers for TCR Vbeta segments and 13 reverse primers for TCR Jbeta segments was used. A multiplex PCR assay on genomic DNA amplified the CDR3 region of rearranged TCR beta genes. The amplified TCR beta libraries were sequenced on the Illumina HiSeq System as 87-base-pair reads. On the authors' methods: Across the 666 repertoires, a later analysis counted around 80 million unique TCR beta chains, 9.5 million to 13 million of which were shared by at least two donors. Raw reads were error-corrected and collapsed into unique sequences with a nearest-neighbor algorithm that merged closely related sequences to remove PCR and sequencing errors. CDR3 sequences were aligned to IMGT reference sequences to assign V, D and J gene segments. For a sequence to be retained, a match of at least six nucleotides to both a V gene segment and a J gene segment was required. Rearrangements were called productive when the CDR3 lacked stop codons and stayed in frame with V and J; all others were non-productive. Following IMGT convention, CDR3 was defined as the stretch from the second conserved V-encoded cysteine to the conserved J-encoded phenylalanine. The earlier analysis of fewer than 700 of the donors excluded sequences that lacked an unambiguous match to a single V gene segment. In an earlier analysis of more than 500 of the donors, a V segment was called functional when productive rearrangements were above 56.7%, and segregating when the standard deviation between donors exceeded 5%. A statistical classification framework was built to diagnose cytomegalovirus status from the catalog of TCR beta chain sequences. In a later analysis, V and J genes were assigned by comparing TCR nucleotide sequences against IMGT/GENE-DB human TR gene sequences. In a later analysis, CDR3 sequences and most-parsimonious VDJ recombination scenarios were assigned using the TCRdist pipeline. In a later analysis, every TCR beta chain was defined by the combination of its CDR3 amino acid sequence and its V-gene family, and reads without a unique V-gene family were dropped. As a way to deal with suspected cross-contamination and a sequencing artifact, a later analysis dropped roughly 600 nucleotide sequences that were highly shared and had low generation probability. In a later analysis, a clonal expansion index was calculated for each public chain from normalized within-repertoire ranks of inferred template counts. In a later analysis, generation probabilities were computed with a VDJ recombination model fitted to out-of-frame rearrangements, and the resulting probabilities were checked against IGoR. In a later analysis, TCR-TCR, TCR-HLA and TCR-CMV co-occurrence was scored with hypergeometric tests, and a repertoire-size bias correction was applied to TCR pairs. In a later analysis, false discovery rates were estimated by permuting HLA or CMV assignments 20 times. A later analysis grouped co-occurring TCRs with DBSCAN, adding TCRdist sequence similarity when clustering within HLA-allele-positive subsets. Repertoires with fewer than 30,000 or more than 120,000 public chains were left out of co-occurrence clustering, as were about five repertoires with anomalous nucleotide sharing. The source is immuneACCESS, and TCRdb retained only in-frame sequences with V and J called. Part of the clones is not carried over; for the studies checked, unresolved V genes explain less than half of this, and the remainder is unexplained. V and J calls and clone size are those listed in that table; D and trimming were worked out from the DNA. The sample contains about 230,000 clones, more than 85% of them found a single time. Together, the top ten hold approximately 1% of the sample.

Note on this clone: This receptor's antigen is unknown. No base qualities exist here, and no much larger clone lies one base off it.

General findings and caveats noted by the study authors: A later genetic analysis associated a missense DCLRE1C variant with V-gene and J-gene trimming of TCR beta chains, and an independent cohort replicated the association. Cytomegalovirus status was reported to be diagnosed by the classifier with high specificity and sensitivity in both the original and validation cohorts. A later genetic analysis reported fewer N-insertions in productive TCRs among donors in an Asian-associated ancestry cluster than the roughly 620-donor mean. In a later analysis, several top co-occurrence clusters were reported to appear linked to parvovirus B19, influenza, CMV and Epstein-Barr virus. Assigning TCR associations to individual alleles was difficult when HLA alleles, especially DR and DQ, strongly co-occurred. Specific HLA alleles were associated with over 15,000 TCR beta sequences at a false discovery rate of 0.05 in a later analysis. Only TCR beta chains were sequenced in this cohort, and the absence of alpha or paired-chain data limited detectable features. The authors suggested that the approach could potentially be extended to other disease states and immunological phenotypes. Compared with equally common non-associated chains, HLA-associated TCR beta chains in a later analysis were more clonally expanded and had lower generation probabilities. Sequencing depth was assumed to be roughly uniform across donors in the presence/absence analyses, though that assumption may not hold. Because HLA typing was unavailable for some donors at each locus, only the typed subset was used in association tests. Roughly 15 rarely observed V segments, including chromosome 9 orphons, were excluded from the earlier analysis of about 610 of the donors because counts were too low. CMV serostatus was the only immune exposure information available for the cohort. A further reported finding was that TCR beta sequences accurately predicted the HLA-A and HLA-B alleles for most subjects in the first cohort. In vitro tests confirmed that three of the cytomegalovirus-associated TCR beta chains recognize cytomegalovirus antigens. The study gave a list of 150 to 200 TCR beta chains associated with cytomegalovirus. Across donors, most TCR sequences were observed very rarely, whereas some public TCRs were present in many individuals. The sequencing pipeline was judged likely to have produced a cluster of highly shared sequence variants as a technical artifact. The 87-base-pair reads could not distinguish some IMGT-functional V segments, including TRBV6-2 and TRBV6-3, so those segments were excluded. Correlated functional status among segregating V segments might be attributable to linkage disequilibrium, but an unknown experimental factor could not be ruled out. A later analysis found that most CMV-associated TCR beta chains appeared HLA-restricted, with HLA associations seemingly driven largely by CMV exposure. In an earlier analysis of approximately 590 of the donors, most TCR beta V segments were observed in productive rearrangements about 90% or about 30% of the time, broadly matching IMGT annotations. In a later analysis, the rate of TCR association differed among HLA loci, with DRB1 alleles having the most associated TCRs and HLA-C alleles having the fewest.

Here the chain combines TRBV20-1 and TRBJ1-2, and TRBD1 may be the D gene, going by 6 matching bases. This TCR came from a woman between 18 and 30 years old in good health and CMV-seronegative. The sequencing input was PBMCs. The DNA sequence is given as TGCAGTGCGCACAGGGATTTTGGCTACACCTTC. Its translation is CSAHRDFGYTF.